The text below deals with one T cell receptor beta chain. This entry belongs to a study of blood T cell repertoires in COVID-19. Across the whole study: The cDNA or gDNA used as material had been derived from T cells, B-cell-depleted T cells, or PBMCs.

The CDR3 is 13 amino acids. Original analysis: Quantification of nucleated cells was approximated via reference gene primer amplification. Profiled with immunoSEQ multiplex PCR; TCRdb holds only in-frame clones, not every one. Clone size and V and J calls were adopted from that table, with D and trimming inferred from the DNA. The table has approximately 86,000 clones, about 88% seen once. The rearrangement links TRBV7-5 to TRBJ1-3. TRBV7-5 is labeled a pseudogene. What was sequenced was peripheral blood. The TCR was taken from a man between 50 and 59 years old with acute or convalescent COVID-19. CDR3: CANPPTGGNTIYF. CDR3 nucleotides: TGTGCCAACCCACCCACCGGTGGAAACACCATATATTTT.